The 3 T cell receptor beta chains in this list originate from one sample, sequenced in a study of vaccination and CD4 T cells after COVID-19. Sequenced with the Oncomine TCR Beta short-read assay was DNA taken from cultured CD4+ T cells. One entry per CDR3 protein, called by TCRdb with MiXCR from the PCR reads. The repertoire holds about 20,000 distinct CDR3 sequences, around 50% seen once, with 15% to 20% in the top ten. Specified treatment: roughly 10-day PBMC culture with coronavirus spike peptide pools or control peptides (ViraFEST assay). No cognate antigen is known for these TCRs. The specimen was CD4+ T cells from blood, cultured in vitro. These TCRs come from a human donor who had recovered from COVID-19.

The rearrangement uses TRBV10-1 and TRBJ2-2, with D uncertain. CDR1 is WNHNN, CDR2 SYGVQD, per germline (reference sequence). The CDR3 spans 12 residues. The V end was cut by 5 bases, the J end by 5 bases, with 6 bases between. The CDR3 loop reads CASSFRTGELFF. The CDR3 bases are TGCGCCAGCAGTTTCCGGACCGGGGAGCTGTTTTTT.

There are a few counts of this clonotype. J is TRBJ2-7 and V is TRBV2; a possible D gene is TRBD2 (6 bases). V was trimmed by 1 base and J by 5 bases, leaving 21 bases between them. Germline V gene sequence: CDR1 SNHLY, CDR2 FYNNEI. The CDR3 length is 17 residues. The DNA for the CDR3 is TGTGCCAGCAGTGAAGGTCTAGGTGGGCCCGGAGGGGACGAGCAGTACTTC. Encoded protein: CASSEGLGGPGGDEQYF.

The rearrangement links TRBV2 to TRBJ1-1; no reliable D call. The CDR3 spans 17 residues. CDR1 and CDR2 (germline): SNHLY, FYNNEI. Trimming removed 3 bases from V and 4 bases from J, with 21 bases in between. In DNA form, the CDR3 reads TGTGCCAGCAGTGAGGGATGGAAGGGAGGATCCCCCACTGAAGCTTTCTTT. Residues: CASSEGWKGGSPTEAFF.